This T cell receptor (beta chain) was found in a study of post-analysis software for immune sequencing data. Study summary: The courses of disease that were included comprised relapsing-remitting, secondary progressive and progressive-relapsing multiple sclerosis.

V lost 8 bases to trimming and J lost 4 bases; unmatched junction nucleotides: 6. The CDR3 consists of 14 residues. Germline V gene data show CDR1 as SEHNR and CDR2 as FQNEAQ (reference sequence). General observations from the study: Compared against controls, patients with multiple sclerosis displayed significantly lower normalized Chao1 diversity. TRBV segments more frequent in patients than in controls numbered several and included TRBV5-6, TRBV5-1 and TRBV20-1.

Unique molecular identifiers were built into the TCR beta cDNA libraries. A population of about 0.85 to 11 million T cells gave rise to about half a million cDNA molecules. From the PCR reads, TCRdb called clonotypes with MiXCR, one entry per CDR3 protein. The sample yields roughly 540,000 distinct CDR3 sequences, 34% seen once. This clonotype was detected only a few times. No antigen is known for it. Source material: blood. The receptor was derived from a girl aged 2 to 17 with multiple sclerosis. V usage is TRBV7-9 and J usage is TRBJ2-1; TRBD2 agrees at 9 bases. The CDR3 DNA reads as TGTGCCAGCGTCGCTAGCGGGGTTTACAATGAGCAGTTCTTC. Residues: CASVASGVYNEQFF.